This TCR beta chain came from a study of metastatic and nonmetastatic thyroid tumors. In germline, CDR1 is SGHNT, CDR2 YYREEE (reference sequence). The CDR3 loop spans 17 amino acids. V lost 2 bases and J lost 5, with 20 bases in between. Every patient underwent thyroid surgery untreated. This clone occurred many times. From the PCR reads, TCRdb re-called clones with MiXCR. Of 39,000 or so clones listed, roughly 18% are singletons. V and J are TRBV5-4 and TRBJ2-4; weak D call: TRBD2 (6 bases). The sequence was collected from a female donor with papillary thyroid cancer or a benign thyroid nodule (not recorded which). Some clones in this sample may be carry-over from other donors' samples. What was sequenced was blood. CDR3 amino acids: CASSFAGTQGAQNIQYF. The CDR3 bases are TGTGCCAGCAGCTTTGCGGGAACCCAAGGGGCTCAAAACATTCAGTACTTC.